This is a list of T cell receptor beta chains from one sample in a study of blood T cells in healthy people across ages. TCRdb used MiXCR to reprocess the 5' RACE reads, holding one entry per CDR3 protein. This table has 750,000 or so distinct CDR3 sequences, about 25% appearing once. These data were likewise used in another study, on T cells of mothers and their children.

Sample: blood. These receptors were taken from a boy aged 5-17 years in good health. CDR3s include the opening cysteine and the closing phenylalanine or tryptophan. The D gene is left open where the match is weak. Clone size is not always given. Where it is, it says once, few, many or a class for expanded clones.

clone_size: NA
j_call: TRBJ2-3
v_call: TRBV12-3/TRBV12-4
d_call: TRBD2
cdr3_nt: TGTGCCAGCAGCCCCCGGGGACTAGCGGGTAGCACAGATACGCAGTATTTT
cdr3_aa: CASSPRGLAGSTDTQYF

clone_size: few
j_call: TRBJ2-1
v_call: TRBV7-2
d_call: TRBD2
cdr3_nt: TGTGCCAGCAGCCCTAGCGGGGAGGAAGTCAATGAGCAGTTCTTC
cdr3_aa: CASSPSGEEVNEQFF

clone_size: NA
j_call: TRBJ1-2
v_call: TRBV21-1
d_call: NA
cdr3_nt: TGTGCCAGCAGCAAACCAGGGACCTACCTCTATGGCTACACCTTC
cdr3_aa: CASSKPGTYLYGYTF

clone_size: NA
j_call: TRBJ2-7
v_call: TRBV20-1
d_call: TRBD2
cdr3_nt: TGCAGTGCAAATATTCTCTCGGGAGGGCCCTGGGACGAGCAGTACTTC
cdr3_aa: CSANILSGGPWDEQYF

clone_size: few
j_call: TRBJ1-4
v_call: TRBV28
d_call: NA
cdr3_nt: TGTGCCAGCAGTTTGGAGCCACAGGAAAAACTGTTTTTT
cdr3_aa: CASSLEPQEKLFF

clone_size: few
j_call: TRBJ2-7
v_call: TRBV28
d_call: NA
cdr3_nt: TGTGCCAGCAGTTTAACCCGACAGCACTACGAGCAGTACTTC
cdr3_aa: CASSLTRQHYEQYF

clone_size: few
j_call: TRBJ1-2
v_call: TRBV9
d_call: NA
cdr3_nt: TGTGCCAGCAGCCCCCTGGGAGGTACATATGGCTACACCTTC
cdr3_aa: CASSPLGGTYGYTF

clone_size: NA
j_call: TRBJ2-1
v_call: TRBV4-1
d_call: NA
cdr3_nt: TGCGCCAGCAGCCAAGATCCGGACACCTACAATGAGCAGTTCTTC
cdr3_aa: CASSQDPDTYNEQFF

clone_size: few
j_call: TRBJ1-6
v_call: TRBV11-2
d_call: NA
cdr3_nt: TGTGCCAGCAGTCATGCCGGGACAATGAATTCACCCCTCCACTTT
cdr3_aa: CASSHAGTMNSPLHF

clone_size: NA
j_call: TRBJ1-1
v_call: TRBV20-1
d_call: TRBD1
cdr3_nt: TGCAGTGCTAGAGATACGGAAAACAGGGGGCGGGACACTGAAGCTTTCTTT
cdr3_aa: CSARDTENRGRDTEAFF

clone_size: NA
j_call: TRBJ2-7
v_call: TRBV29-1
d_call: TRBD2
cdr3_nt: TGCAGCGCCGACGGCGGGATGAGACTAGCGGGCTCCTACGAGCAGTACTTC
cdr3_aa: CSADGGMRLAGSYEQYF

clone_size: NA
j_call: TRBJ2-1
v_call: TRBV15
d_call: NA
cdr3_nt: TGTGCCACCAGCGAACGGTTCCGGATGGGCGAGCAGTTCTTC
cdr3_aa: CATSERFRMGEQFF

clone_size: NA
j_call: TRBJ2-4
v_call: TRBV7-3
d_call: NA
cdr3_nt: TGTGCCAGCAGCATCGGGACTGGAACCTCTGACATTCAGTACTTC
cdr3_aa: CASSIGTGTSDIQYF

clone_size: NA
j_call: TRBJ2-7
v_call: TRBV6-1
d_call: NA
cdr3_nt: TGTGCCAGCAGTGGGGTCCATTCCTACGAGCAGTACTTC
cdr3_aa: CASSGVHSYEQYF

clone_size: few
j_call: TRBJ2-2
v_call: TRBV2
d_call: TRBD1
cdr3_nt: TGTGCCAGCAGTGAAGATACAGGGGGGTTCACCGGGGAGCTGTTTTTT
cdr3_aa: CASSEDTGGFTGELFF

clone_size: NA
j_call: TRBJ2-7
v_call: TRBV12-3/TRBV12-4
d_call: TRBD1
cdr3_nt: TGTGCCAGCAGTTTCCCGTCGGACAGGCTCCCTTACTTC
cdr3_aa: CASSFPSDRLPYF

clone_size: NA
j_call: TRBJ1-2
v_call: TRBV6-5
d_call: TRBD1
cdr3_nt: TGTGCCAGCTCAACAGGGACAGAAACGGCGTACTATGGCTACACCTTC
cdr3_aa: CASSTGTETAYYGYTF

clone_size: NA
j_call: TRBJ2-1
v_call: TRBV4-1
d_call: TRBD2
cdr3_nt: TGCGCCAGCAGCAGAAGCGGGGGGGCCCAGGGTAATGAGCAGTTCTTC
cdr3_aa: CASSRSGGAQGNEQFF

clone_size: NA
j_call: TRBJ2-3
v_call: TRBV6-5
d_call: NA
cdr3_nt: TGTGCCAGTACCTCCCTTTCCAGGCTAGCTACGCAGTATTTT
cdr3_aa: CASTSLSRLATQYF

clone_size: NA
j_call: TRBJ2-7
v_call: TRBV28
d_call: NA
cdr3_nt: TGTGCCAGCAGTTGGGGGACATCCTACGAGCAGTACTTC
cdr3_aa: CASSWGTSYEQYF

clone_size: NA
j_call: TRBJ1-6
v_call: TRBV6-5
d_call: TRBD1
cdr3_nt: TGTGCCAGCAGTTACTCGAACAGGGGGCTTCGTAATTCACCCCTCCACTTT
cdr3_aa: CASSYSNRGLRNSPLHF

clone_size: NA
j_call: TRBJ2-1
v_call: TRBV4-2
d_call: NA
cdr3_nt: TGTGCCAGCAGCCAAGTCCTTAGCGGGACAGAGAATGAGCAGTTCTTC
cdr3_aa: CASSQVLSGTENEQFF

clone_size: few
j_call: TRBJ2-7
v_call: TRBV7-9
d_call: NA
cdr3_nt: TGTGCCAGCAGCTTAGAGGATGGCGAGCAGTACTTC
cdr3_aa: CASSLEDGEQYF

clone_size: NA
j_call: TRBJ1-2
v_call: TRBV7-9
d_call: NA
cdr3_nt: TGTGCCGCGGGCGGATATGGCTACACCTTC
cdr3_aa: CAAGGYGYTF

clone_size: NA
j_call: TRBJ2-1
v_call: TRBV6-5
d_call: TRBD1
cdr3_nt: TGTGCCAGCAGTCCAGGACAGGGGTGGAATGAGCAGTTCTTC
cdr3_aa: CASSPGQGWNEQFF

clone_size: NA
j_call: TRBJ1-3
v_call: TRBV20-1
d_call: TRBD1
cdr3_nt: TGCAGTGCAACCCAGGGGGCGTTGGGAAACACCATATATTTT
cdr3_aa: CSATQGALGNTIYF

clone_size: NA
j_call: TRBJ2-7
v_call: TRBV20-1
d_call: TRBD2
cdr3_nt: TGCAGTGCTAGAGCCCGGACTAGCGCCTCCTACGAGCAGTACTTC
cdr3_aa: CSARARTSASYEQYF

clone_size: NA
j_call: TRBJ2-4
v_call: TRBV12-3/TRBV12-4
d_call: NA
cdr3_nt: TGTGCCAGCAGTTTAATGGGCAGTCAAAACATTCAGTACTTC
cdr3_aa: CASSLMGSQNIQYF

clone_size: few
j_call: TRBJ2-5
v_call: TRBV7-9
d_call: NA
cdr3_nt: TGTGCCAGCAGCTCTGTCTTCCAAGAGACCCAGTACTTC
cdr3_aa: CASSSVFQETQYF

clone_size: NA
j_call: TRBJ1-2
v_call: TRBV2
d_call: TRBD1
cdr3_nt: TGTGCCAGCAGTGAAGGCAGGGGGTATGGCTACACCTTC
cdr3_aa: CASSEGRGYGYTF

clone_size: few
j_call: TRBJ2-7
v_call: TRBV5-1
d_call: NA
cdr3_nt: TGCGCCAGCAGCTTGGTAGAGTTTAACTCCTACGAGCAGTACTTC
cdr3_aa: CASSLVEFNSYEQYF

clone_size: few
j_call: TRBJ2-5
v_call: TRBV12-3/TRBV12-4
d_call: TRBD2
cdr3_nt: TGTGCCAGCAGCCCCCCTAGCGGGAGGACAGAGACCCAGTACTTC
cdr3_aa: CASSPPSGRTETQYF

clone_size: NA
j_call: TRBJ2-2
v_call: TRBV7-9
d_call: NA
cdr3_nt: TGTACCAGCAGCGTCCCGGGACGGAACACCGGGGAGCTGTTTTTT
cdr3_aa: CTSSVPGRNTGELFF

clone_size: few
j_call: TRBJ2-1
v_call: TRBV5-4
d_call: NA
cdr3_nt: TGTGCCAGCAGCTCCGGAGGCCCTACTGAGCAGTTCTTC
cdr3_aa: CASSSGGPTEQFF

clone_size: NA
j_call: TRBJ2-5
v_call: TRBV11-3
d_call: TRBD1
cdr3_nt: TGTGCCAGCAGTTTTAAAACACAGGGGCGAGAGACCCAGTACTTC
cdr3_aa: CASSFKTQGRETQYF

clone_size: many
j_call: TRBJ2-7
v_call: TRBV29-1
d_call: NA
cdr3_nt: TGCAGCGTTAAGAGGGGGGGGTCCTACGAGCAGTACTTC
cdr3_aa: CSVKRGGSYEQYF

clone_size: once
j_call: TRBJ2-1
v_call: TRBV12-3/TRBV12-4
d_call: NA
cdr3_nt: TGTGCCAGCAGTTTCGCTAGTGATGAGCAGTTCTTC
cdr3_aa: CASSFASDEQFF

clone_size: few
j_call: TRBJ2-5
v_call: TRBV5-1
d_call: NA
cdr3_nt: TGCGCCAGCAGCTTGGGGGCCAGGGCGGTGGAGACCCAGTACTTC
cdr3_aa: CASSLGARAVETQYF

clone_size: few
j_call: TRBJ2-1
v_call: TRBV20-1
d_call: NA
cdr3_nt: TGCAGTGCTACTCTGGGGGGCTGGTACAATGAGCAGTTCTTC
cdr3_aa: CSATLGGWYNEQFF

clone_size: NA
j_call: TRBJ2-1
v_call: TRBV7-2
d_call: NA
cdr3_nt: TGTGCCAGCAGCCCGATAGGACTAAGCTCCTACAATGAGCAGTTCTTC
cdr3_aa: CASSPIGLSSYNEQFF

clone_size: few
j_call: TRBJ2-3
v_call: TRBV6-5
d_call: NA
cdr3_nt: TGTGCCAGCAGTTTTGGTAGCACAGATACGCAGTATTTT
cdr3_aa: CASSFGSTDTQYF

clone_size: few
j_call: TRBJ1-1
v_call: TRBV12-3/TRBV12-4
d_call: NA
cdr3_nt: TGTGCCAGCAGGGGATGGGGTTCTGAAGCTTTCTTT
cdr3_aa: CASRGWGSEAFF

clone_size: NA
j_call: TRBJ2-7
v_call: TRBV7-2
d_call: TRBD2
cdr3_nt: TGTGCCAGCAGCTTAACAGCGGGGGGCTACGAGCAGTACTTC
cdr3_aa: CASSLTAGGYEQYF

clone_size: once
j_call: TRBJ1-4
v_call: TRBV7-6
d_call: NA
cdr3_nt: TGTGCCAGCAGCCCCTCGTCCAATGAAAAACTGTTTTTT
cdr3_aa: CASSPSSNEKLFF

clone_size: few
j_call: TRBJ1-1
v_call: TRBV12-3/TRBV12-4
d_call: NA
cdr3_nt: TGTGCCAGCAGGTTTCAGGCGGAGACTGAAGCTTTCTTT
cdr3_aa: CASRFQAETEAFF

clone_size: NA
j_call: TRBJ1-1
v_call: TRBV7-9
d_call: TRBD1
cdr3_nt: TGTGCCAGCAGCTATCGACAGGGCCCTGAAGCTTTCTTT
cdr3_aa: CASSYRQGPEAFF

clone_size: few
j_call: TRBJ2-7
v_call: TRBV29-1
d_call: TRBD1
cdr3_nt: TGCAGCGTTGAAGGGACAGGGGCCTACGAGCAGTACTTC
cdr3_aa: CSVEGTGAYEQYF

clone_size: few
j_call: TRBJ2-2
v_call: TRBV5-1
d_call: TRBD2
cdr3_nt: TGCGCCAGCAGCTTGGGAACTAGCGGGTTAAACACCGGGGAGCTGTTTTTT
cdr3_aa: CASSLGTSGLNTGELFF

clone_size: few
j_call: TRBJ2-7
v_call: TRBV29-1
d_call: TRBD2
cdr3_nt: TGCAGCGTTGTCCTAGCGGGAGGCCCCGAGCAGTACTTC
cdr3_aa: CSVVLAGGPEQYF

clone_size: NA
j_call: TRBJ2-7
v_call: TRBV6-1
d_call: NA
cdr3_nt: TGTGCCAGCAGTGAATGGGGAGTCCGCGAGCAGTACTTC
cdr3_aa: CASSEWGVREQYF